This is a list of T cell receptor beta chains from one sample in a study of PD-1 blockade in mismatch repair-deficient tumors. The method was immunoSEQ multiplex PCR; TCRdb's version includes in-frame clones alone and lacks a portion of them. This sample yields some 100,000 clones, of which over 75% are seen a single time; about 6.3% belongs to the top ten. The source material was peripheral blood, sampled approximately 35 weeks after starting pembrolizumab. Receptors originate from an adult with mismatch repair-deficient cancer. Both conserved end residues are part of each CDR3. A D gene is named only where the DNA matches it firmly. For some rows the clone size is stated as once, few or many, or as a class when expanded; others skip it.

j_gene: TRBJ1-1; v_gene: TRBV28; d_gene: -; abundance: once; CDR3nt: TGTGCCACCGTCGTACTCCGACGCCAGAACACTGAAGCTTTCTTT; CDR3aa: CATVVLRRQNTEAFF
j_gene: TRBJ2-1; v_gene: TRBV7-3; d_gene: TRBD1; abundance: -; CDR3nt: TGTGCCAGCAGTCGGGACAGGGGGCTTATCAATGAGCAGTTCTTC; CDR3aa: CASSRDRGLINEQFF
j_gene: TRBJ2-7; v_gene: TRBV5-4; d_gene: -; abundance: -; CDR3nt: TGTGCCAGCAGCTTAGGCCCCCCGGGCGAGCAGTACTTC; CDR3aa: CASSLGPPGEQYF
j_gene: TRBJ2-1; v_gene: TRBV11-2; d_gene: -; abundance: -; CDR3nt: TGTGCCAGCACCGCTTACATAAACCCCAATGAGCAGTTCTTC; CDR3aa: CASTAYINPNEQFF
j_gene: TRBJ1-1; v_gene: TRBV2; d_gene: -; abundance: few; CDR3nt: TGTGCCACCTCGACAGAGAGTATGAACACTGAAGCTTTCTTT; CDR3aa: CATSTESMNTEAFF
j_gene: TRBJ1-2; v_gene: TRBV9; d_gene: -; abundance: -; CDR3nt: TGTGCCAGCAGCTCCACCACAGGGAAACCCTATGGCTACACCTTC; CDR3aa: CASSSTTGKPYGYTF
j_gene: TRBJ2-3; v_gene: TRBV19; d_gene: -; abundance: -; CDR3nt: TGTGCCAGTAGTGTCCATGCCTCACGCCCAGATACGCAGTATTTT; CDR3aa: CASSVHASRPDTQYF
j_gene: TRBJ2-1; v_gene: TRBV5-6; d_gene: TRBD1; abundance: -; CDR3nt: TGTGCCAGCAGCTCCCGGGACAGGCCCTACAATGAGCAGTTCTTC; CDR3aa: CASSSRDRPYNEQFF
j_gene: TRBJ1-2; v_gene: TRBV10-3; d_gene: -; abundance: once; CDR3nt: TGTGCCATCAGTGAACTTGTCCTAGGGGGGCCAAACTATGGCTACACCTTC; CDR3aa: CAISELVLGGPNYGYTF
j_gene: TRBJ2-1; v_gene: TRBV6-4; d_gene: TRBD2; abundance: -; CDR3nt: TGTGCCAGCAGAAAGCGGGAGGGGCTCTACAATGAGCAGTTCTTC; CDR3aa: CASRKREGLYNEQFF
j_gene: TRBJ2-1; v_gene: TRBV6-1; d_gene: -; abundance: -; CDR3nt: TGTGCCAGCAGTGATTTCGTGACTAGTGGGAATGAGCAGTTCTTC; CDR3aa: CASSDFVTSGNEQFF
j_gene: TRBJ2-1; v_gene: TRBV19; d_gene: -; abundance: -; CDR3nt: TGTGCCAGTAGGGTTAAGGCAGATCGCAATGAGCAGTTCTTC; CDR3aa: CASRVKADRNEQFF
j_gene: TRBJ1-2; v_gene: TRBV9; d_gene: -; abundance: -; CDR3nt: TGTGCCAGCAGCGAGAGGGACTTTAACTATGGCTACACCTTC; CDR3aa: CASSERDFNYGYTF
j_gene: TRBJ2-7; v_gene: TRBV11-3; d_gene: TRBD2; abundance: -; CDR3nt: TGTGCCAGCAGCTTAACTAGCGGGAGCGCCTACGAGCAGTACTTC; CDR3aa: CASSLTSGSAYEQYF
j_gene: TRBJ1-4; v_gene: TRBV5-1; d_gene: -; abundance: -; CDR3nt: TGCGCCAGCAGCTTGTACGGGGGGCCGGGTGAAAAACTGTTTTTT; CDR3aa: CASSLYGGPGEKLFF
j_gene: TRBJ1-5; v_gene: TRBV18; d_gene: TRBD1; abundance: few; CDR3nt: TGTGCCAGCTCAGACAGGGGTGCGGGTCAGCCCCAGCATTTT; CDR3aa: CASSDRGAGQPQHF
j_gene: TRBJ2-3; v_gene: TRBV29-1; d_gene: TRBD2; abundance: -; CDR3nt: TGCAGCGCCACTAGCGGGACCACAGATACGCAGTATTTT; CDR3aa: CSATSGTTDTQYF
j_gene: TRBJ1-3; v_gene: TRBV30; d_gene: -; abundance: -; CDR3nt: TGTGCCTGGAGTACGGGTGACGGAAACACCATATATTTT; CDR3aa: CAWSTGDGNTIYF
j_gene: TRBJ2-7; v_gene: TRBV5-1; d_gene: TRBD2; abundance: -; CDR3nt: TGCGCCAGCAGCTTGGATGGGACTAGCGACTCCTACGAGCAGTACTTC; CDR3aa: CASSLDGTSDSYEQYF
j_gene: TRBJ2-1; v_gene: TRBV19; d_gene: TRBD2; abundance: -; CDR3nt: TGTGCCAGTAGAATCACTAGCGGGACTTACAATGAGCAGTTCTTC; CDR3aa: CASRITSGTYNEQFF
j_gene: TRBJ1-3; v_gene: TRBV27; d_gene: -; abundance: -; CDR3nt: TGTGCCAGCAGTTTATCGATGGACTCTGGAAACACCATATATTTT; CDR3aa: CASSLSMDSGNTIYF
j_gene: TRBJ2-3; v_gene: TRBV5-4; d_gene: -; abundance: -; CDR3nt: TGTGCCAGCAGCTTGGAAGCAGATACGCAGTATTTT; CDR3aa: CASSLEADTQYF
j_gene: TRBJ2-2; v_gene: TRBV6-4; d_gene: -; abundance: -; CDR3nt: TGTGCCAGCAGCCTGCAAAACACCGGGGAGCTGTTTTTT; CDR3aa: CASSLQNTGELFF